What follows are 21 T cell receptor beta chains derived from one specimen sequenced in a study of identical twins. TCRdb processed the 5' RACE reads anew with MiXCR; each CDR3 protein has one entry. The data contain some 500,000 distinct CDR3 sequences, 20% to 25% of them singletons. The sample was also reused in another study, on T cells expressing NK-cell markers.

What was sequenced was CD4+ T cells sorted from blood. The receptors stem from a young woman in good health.

The chain recombines TRBV29-1 with TRBJ2-3, with 11 bases that match TRBD1. The V and J ends lost 6 bases and 8 bases, in that order; junction bases with no gene match: 10. The CDR3 has 14 amino acids. Germline assignment: CDR1 SQVTM and CDR2 ANQGSEA. The DNA for the CDR3 is TGCAGCGTCGCTCGGACAGGGGGCTTAGGTACGCAGTATTTT. Translated: CSVARTGGLGTQYF.

The chain uses TRBV7-9 and TRBJ1-1; unclear D gene. CDR3 size: 14 residues. V gave up 2 bases and J gave up 0 bases, with 7 bases separating them. Per germline, CDR1 SEHNR and CDR2 FQNEAQ (reference sequence). CDR3 region: CASSLRNMNTEAFF. The DNA for the CDR3 is TGTGCCAGCAGCTTACGCAACATGAACACTGAAGCTTTCTTT.

This clonotype has more than one count but fewer than ten. The conserved phenylalanine or tryptophan normally closing the CDR3 is absent here, so this likely arose from a read error. No DNA is shown, since the ends of the CDR3 on it are uncertain; the CDR3 is the one TCRdb lists. The rearrangement uses TRBV20-1 and TRBJ1-2; the D call of TRBD1 is as the table states it, not checked on the DNA. Germline V lookup: CDR1 DFQATT, CDR2 SNEGSKA (reference sequence). The CDR3 sequence runs 11 residues, both termini included. CDR3 residues: CSAKGGRATQL.

This clonotype was counted a few times. V is TRBV12-3 or TRBV12-4 and J is TRBJ1-1; 7 nucleotides align to TRBD1. The CDR3 has 13 residues. With V trimmed by 8 bases and J by 8 bases, 11 bases remained unmatched. The CDR3 coding sequence is TGTGCCAGCTTAATTCACGACAGGGCGGAAGCTTTCTTT. The encoded protein is CASLIHDRAEAFF.

J is TRBJ1-3 and V is TRBV10-3; maybe TRBD1 (5 bases). V lost 10 bases, J lost 0 bases, and 13 bases lay in between. Germline lookup yields CDR1 ENHRY and CDR2 SYGVKD. This CDR3 comprises 14 residues. The CDR3 loop is CATRVSSSGNTIYF. DNA for the CDR3: TGTGCCACCAGGGTCTCCAGCTCTGGAAACACCATATATTTT.

The genes are TRBV5-6 and TRBJ2-5, with 8 positions matching TRBD2. The CDR3 loop spans 14 amino acids. The germline gives CDR1 SGHDT, CDR2 YYEEEE. Losses at the gene ends were 4 bases for V and 4 bases for J; bases not matched to a gene: 6. The CDR3 DNA sequence: TGTGCCAGCAGCCTTGGGACTAGTCGAGAGACCCAGTACTTC. It translates to CASSLGTSRETQYF.

This CDR3 reads CASSLRGQGIRTLPDGYTF. The CDR3 DNA is TGTGCCAGCAGCCTCAGGGGCCAGGGCATACGAACCCTCCCCGATGGCTACACCTTC. The chain links TRBV7-8 to TRBJ1-2; D is possibly TRBD1 (6 bases). Trimming cost V 5 bases and J 6 bases, with 31 bases left between them. Germline V gene sequence: CDR1 SGHVS, CDR2 FQNEAQ. This CDR3 has 19 amino acids.

This clonotype was counted only a few times. The V gene is TRBV15, the J gene TRBJ2-2; D not resolved. The V end was cut by 2 bases, the J end by 5 bases, with 12 bases between. Germline V gene sequence: CDR1 LNHNV, CDR2 YYDKDF (reference sequence). This CDR3 has 15 amino acids. CDR3 sequence: CATSRPSDLTGELFF. In DNA, the CDR3 is TGTGCCACCAGCAGACCCTCTGACCTTACCGGGGAGCTGTTTTTT.

The CDR3 region has the DNA TGCAGTGCTAGGAGTAGGAGTGGACGGGCATCCTACAATGAGCAGTTCTTC. Translating gives CSARSRSGRASYNEQFF. The rearrangement joins TRBV20-1 to TRBJ2-1; D not certain. This CDR3 spans 17 amino acids. V lost 3 bases and J lost 1, with 19 bases in between. Germline lookup yields CDR1 DFQATT and CDR2 SNEGSKA (reference sequence).

The J gene is TRBJ2-1, the V gene TRBV7-9; tentatively, D is TRBD2 (6 bases). CDR1 and CDR2 (germline): SEHNR, FQNEAQ (reference sequence). The CDR3 has 14 amino acids. V was pared by 2 bases and J by 12 bases, with 17 bases between. This CDR3 reads CASSLRDRDSWQFF. CDR3 DNA: TGTGCCAGCAGCTTACGGGATCGGGACTCCTGGCAGTTCTTC.

The J gene is TRBJ1-2, the V gene TRBV12-3 or TRBV12-4, with 7 nucleotides matching TRBD1. With V trimmed by 1 base and J by 9 bases, 8 bases remained unmatched. The CDR3 covers 14 residues. For the CDR3, the DNA is TGTGCCAGCAGTTTAGTAGAGGGGGCAGGAAGCTACACCTTC. Translation: CASSLVEGAGSYTF.

This clonotype was seen a few times. CDR3 nucleotides: TGTGCCAGCACCCCGAGCTACGGGCACACTGAAGCTTTCTTT. It encodes CASTPSYGHTEAFF. The chain employs TRBV12-3 or TRBV12-4 and TRBJ1-1, with D unresolved. The CDR3 contains 14 residues. The V gene lost 7 bases and the J gene lost 3 bases, with 15 bases spanning the gap.

This clonotype was counted a few times. CDR3 sequence reads: CASSPDHTGSYEQYF. In DNA, the CDR3 is TGTGCCAGCTCACCGGATCACACAGGTTCCTACGAGCAGTACTTC. The chain recombines TRBV18 with TRBJ2-7, with D perhaps TRBD1 (5 bases). V dropped 3 bases and J dropped 1 base, with 13 bases sitting between them. Per the germline V gene, CDR1 is KGHSH and CDR2 is LQKENI. The CDR3 runs to 15 residues.

This chain uses TRBV5-1 with TRBJ2-7, with 10 bases aligning to TRBD2. The CDR3 sequence is 14 residues long. Germline V gives CDR1 SGHRS, CDR2 YFSETQ. Trimming took 3 bases from V and 2 from J; bases not matched to a gene: 2. The CDR3 coding sequence is TGCGCCAGCAGCTGGACTAGCGGTACCTACGAGCAGTACTTC. Translated: CASSWTSGTYEQYF.

Regarding this clonotype: An end of the junction differs from the germline gene, which may be a read error. The chain combines TRBV27 with TRBJ2-1, with D possibly TRBD2 on 7 matching bases. The CDR3 is made up of 12 amino acids. In germline, CDR1 is MNHEY, CDR2 SMNVEV (reference sequence). CDR3 in DNA: TGTGCCAGCAATTTATCGGTGGGGGGGCTGCTCTTC. Protein product: CASNLSVGGLLF.

This clonotype appeared many times. J is TRBJ2-5 and V is TRBV4-3; TRBD2 matches 8 bases. The V gene's germline CDR1 is LGHNA and CDR2 YSLEER. Unmatched junction bases numbered 7, after V lost 0 bases and J lost 13 bases. CDR3 length: 13 amino acids. The CDR3 is CASSQERVAGPYF. In DNA form, the CDR3 reads TGCGCCAGCAGCCAAGAGAGGGTAGCGGGACCGTACTTC.

The rearrangement joins TRBV12-3 or TRBV12-4 to TRBJ2-4, with 7 bases lining up with TRBD1. This CDR3 has 15 amino acids. V was clipped by 5 bases and J by 0 bases; unmatched bases: 4. Written as DNA, the CDR3 is TGTGCCAGCAGTGACAGACAGGGAGCCAAAAACATTCAGTACTTC. Protein product: CASSDRQGAKNIQYF.

This sequence joins TRBV20-1 and TRBJ2-1; TRBD2 matches at 9 bases. The CDR3 is made up of 15 amino acids. The trim removed 6 bases at V and 3 bases at J, leaving 9 bases unmatched. Germline CDR1 is DFQATT and CDR2 is SNEGSKA (reference sequence). The chain's CDR3 is CSARGLAGDYNEQFF. CDR3 sequence (DNA): TGCAGTGCCCGGGGATTAGCGGGAGACTACAATGAGCAGTTCTTC.

As concerns this clonotype: At one end, the junction sequence differs from germline, possibly due to a read error. This chain joins TRBV7-7 and TRBJ2-2, with 9 bases that match TRBD1. Germline V CDR1 and CDR2: SSHAT, FNYEAQ (reference sequence). The CDR3 consists of 15 residues. In DNA, the CDR3 is TGTGCTAGCAGCCCGCGGGACAGGGCCGGCGGGGAGCTGTTTTTT. This sequence encodes CASSPRDRAGGELFF.

The table lists this clonotype with many counts. The V call is TRBV10-3, the J call TRBJ1-5, with unresolved D. The CDR3 covers 12 residues. The ends were cut back, 8 bases at V and 2 bases at J, with 7 bases in the middle. Germline V gene lookup returns CDR1 ENHRY and CDR2 SYGVKD. CDR3 DNA: TGTGCCATCGGATCAGGCAATCAGCCCCAGCATTTT. It yields the protein CAIGSGNQPQHF.

This clonotype occurred a few times. This chain connects TRBV5-5 to TRBJ2-2, with TRBD1 matching 9 bases. Germline V lookup: CDR1 SGHKS, CDR2 YYEKEE (reference sequence). The V gene end was trimmed by 2 bases and the J gene end by 4 bases; junction bases not matched to a gene: 6. The CDR3 contains 16 residues. As DNA, the CDR3 is TGTGCCAGCAGCTTTCGGGGGGACAGGGCCACCGGGGAGCTGTTTTTT. It codes for CASSFRGDRATGELFF.